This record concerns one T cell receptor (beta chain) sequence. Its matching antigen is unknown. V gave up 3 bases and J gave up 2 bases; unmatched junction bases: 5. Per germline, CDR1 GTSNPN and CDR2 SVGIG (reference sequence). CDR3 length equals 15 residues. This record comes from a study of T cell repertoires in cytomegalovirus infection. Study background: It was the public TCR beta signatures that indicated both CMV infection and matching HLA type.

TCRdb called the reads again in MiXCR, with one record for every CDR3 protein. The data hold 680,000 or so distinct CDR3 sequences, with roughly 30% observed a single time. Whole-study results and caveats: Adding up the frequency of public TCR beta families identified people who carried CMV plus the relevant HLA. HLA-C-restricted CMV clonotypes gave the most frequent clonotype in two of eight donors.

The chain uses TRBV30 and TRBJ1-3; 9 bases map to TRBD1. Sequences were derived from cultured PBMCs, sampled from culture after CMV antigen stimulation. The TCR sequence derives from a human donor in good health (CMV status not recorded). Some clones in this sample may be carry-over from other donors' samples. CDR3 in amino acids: CAWSLTGGTGNTIYF. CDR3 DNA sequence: TGTGCCTGGAGCTTAACAGGGGGCACTGGAAACACCATATATTTT.